This T cell receptor (beta chain) was observed in a study of T cell clusters in autoimmune cytopenias. TRB was amplified by touch-down multiplex PCR, primer pools A and B combined. TCRdb processed the multiplex PCR reads again and assigns one entry to each CDR3 protein, with no DNA. Its table records roughly 10,000 distinct CDR3 sequences. TRB amplification used around 0.25 ug of peripheral blood genomic DNA. The CDR3 runs 16 residues. Looked up from germline, CDR1 is SGHDT and CDR2 is YYEEEE. The same data also went into a second study, on T cell repertoires in aging, cancer and after chemotherapy. From that study: Healthy donor repertoires were recorded over several months to years and showed clear clonal overlap.

The chain combines TRBV5-6 with TRBJ1-5; TCRdb's D call, TRBD1, is unchecked because there is no DNA. The TCR was taken from a human donor in good health. Source material: peripheral blood. The CDR3 loop is CASSLGYKGASQPQHF.